These 16 T cell receptor beta chains originate from one sample sequenced in a study of control samples from healthy donors and cancer patients. Only in-frame clones appear in the TCRdb table, and some are missing; sequencing was by immunoSEQ multiplex PCR. The sample lists roughly 86,000 clones; about nine tenths were seen once. Input material: blood. The receptor source for this set is a woman aged 18 to 35 in good health.

The rearrangement links TRBV7-2 to TRBJ1-2; 7 bases map to TRBD1. CDR1 and CDR2 from the germline V gene are SGHTA and FQGNSA. The junction had 3 bases not matched to a gene; V was cut back by 7 bases and J by 4 bases. CDR3 length equals 12 residues. DNA for the CDR3: TGTGCCAGCACCCGGGACAGCTATGGCTACACCTTC. Protein: CASTRDSYGYTF.

In this sample, this clone turned up a few times. The rearrangement uses TRBV6-5 and TRBJ1-1; D might be TRBD1 (5 bases). V dropped 8 bases and J dropped 0 bases, with 10 bases sitting between them. This CDR3 has 13 residues. Germline CDR1 reads MNHEY; CDR2 reads SVGAGI. The CDR3 protein is CASLSGVNTEAFF. The CDR3 DNA sequence: TGTGCCAGCCTCTCGGGGGTGAACACTGAAGCTTTCTTT.

V and J are TRBV5-4 and TRBJ2-3; 7 bases align to TRBD2. CDR1 is SGHNT and CDR2 is YYREEE in the germline V gene (reference sequence). V shed 4 bases and J 3 bases; nucleotides not matched to a gene: 8. CDR3 length: 15 amino acids. CDR3 sequence reads: CASSPGGLETDTQYF. The CDR3 region has the DNA TGTGCCAGCAGCCCCGGGGGGTTAGAAACAGATACGCAGTATTTT.

In DNA, the CDR3 is TGTGCCAGCAGTTTCCCACAGGGGTTTGGTTCACCCCTCCACTTT. Residues: CASSFPQGFGSPLHF. The J gene is TRBJ1-6, the V gene TRBV28; TRBD1 matches at 7 bases. Germline loops: CDR1 MDHEN, CDR2 SYDVKM. The J segment lost 9 bases and the V segment lost 3 bases, leaving 8 bases of the junction unmatched. The CDR3 loop spans 15 amino acids.

The V call is TRBV27, the J call TRBJ2-1, with TRBD1 matching over 7 bases. The trim removed 6 bases at V and 9 bases at J, leaving 5 bases unmatched. Germline CDR1 and CDR2: MNHEY and SMNVEV (reference sequence). The CDR3 covers 12 residues. The CDR3 region is CASRQGVAEQFF. The CDR3 DNA sequence: TGTGCCAGCAGGCAGGGGGTGGCTGAGCAGTTCTTC.

The chain uses TRBV5-1 and TRBJ1-1; TRBD1 aligns across 7 bases. The V and J ends lost 4 bases and 1 base, in that order; junction bases with no gene match: 4. Per the germline V gene, CDR1 is SGHRS and CDR2 is YFSETQ. This CDR3 has 14 residues. The CDR3 region has the DNA TGCGCCAGCAGCCAGGGGACAGCGAACACTGAAGCTTTCTTT. It specifies CASSQGTANTEAFF.

The V and J genes are TRBV24-1 and TRBJ2-1; D is possibly TRBD1 (6 bases). The CDR3 has 14 residues. CDR1 is KGHDR and CDR2 is SFDVKD in the germline V gene. V lost 7 bases to trimming and J lost 10 bases, with 19 bases between them. The CDR3 DNA is TGTGCCACCAGCCCCATTGGGGGCGGCGAGGAGCAGTTCTTC. Its translation is CATSPIGGGEEQFF.

The CDR3 nucleotides read TGTGCCAGCAGCCACAGGGGGGACTATGGCTACACCTTC. Translating it yields CASSHRGDYGYTF. The chain links TRBV12-3 or TRBV12-4 to TRBJ1-2; 8 bases fit TRBD1. This CDR3 spans 13 amino acids. The junction had 3 bases not matched to a gene; V was cut back by 6 bases and J by 3 bases.

In this sample, this clone turned up a few times. The genes are TRBV5-6 and TRBJ1-5; TRBD1 is a possible D gene (5 bases). The CDR3 has 13 amino acids. The germline gives CDR1 SGHDT, CDR2 YYEEEE. Trimming took 3 bases from V and 6 from J, leaving 10 bases between them. The CDR3 bases are TGTGCCAGCAGCTCCCAGGGTTTTCAGCCCCAGCATTTT. Protein: CASSSQGFQPQHF.

This clone was detected only a few times. The CDR3 loop is CSASWTGGYNEQFF. For the CDR3, the DNA is TGCAGTGCTAGTTGGACGGGGGGCTACAATGAGCAGTTCTTC. The chain couples TRBV20-1 to TRBJ2-1, with 7 bases fitting TRBD2. Germline V gene data show CDR1 as DFQATT and CDR2 as SNEGSKA (reference sequence). Trimming cost V 3 bases and J 3 bases; bases outside gene matches: 5. The CDR3 sequence is 14 residues long.

The chain uses TRBV7-9 and TRBJ1-4, with unresolved D. The CDR3 is made up of 13 amino acids. V dropped 3 bases and J dropped 7 bases, with 9 bases sitting between them. From germline, CDR1 is SEHNR and CDR2 FQNEAQ (reference sequence). As DNA, the CDR3 is TGTGCCAGCAGCTTTTCTTCGGGTGAAAAACTGTTTTTT. Its protein product is CASSFSSGEKLFF.

The genes are TRBV18 and TRBJ2-3; the D is unclear. Germline V gene lookup returns CDR1 KGHSH and CDR2 LQKENI. V was shortened by 1 base and J by 2 bases, with 7 bases between the two germline ends. The CDR3 consists of 14 residues. CDR3 residues: CASSPLLDTDTQYF. CDR3 DNA: TGTGCCAGCTCACCACTACTTGACACAGATACGCAGTATTTT.

The chain links TRBV2 to TRBJ1-2; maybe TRBD1 (5 bases). Deletions cut 2 bases from V and 3 bases from J, with 16 bases between. This CDR3 spans 16 amino acids. Germline V CDR1 and CDR2: SNHLY, FYNNEI. CDR3 loop: CASSEILTAGYYGYTF. Written as DNA, the CDR3 is TGTGCCAGCAGTGAAATTCTGACAGCGGGTTACTATGGCTACACCTTC.

The rearrangement joins TRBV3-1 (or the pseudogene TRBV3-2) to TRBJ2-7; D is unclear. V dropped 2 bases and J dropped 6 bases, with 8 bases sitting between them. Germline CDR1 and CDR2: LGHDT and YNNKEL (reference sequence). There are 12 residues in the CDR3. CDR3 nucleotide sequence: TGTGCCAGCAGCCAACTTTCCCGCGAGCAGTACTTC. Protein sequence: CASSQLSREQYF.

This chain joins TRBV19 and TRBJ1-5; perhaps TRBD1 as D (6 bases). The V and J ends lost 3 bases and 6 bases respectively, with 15 bases between them. From germline, CDR1 is LNHDA and CDR2 SQIVND (reference sequence). This CDR3 region has 15 residues. The CDR3 loop reads CASSIMGGGIQPQHF. Written as DNA, the CDR3 is TGTGCCAGTAGTATTATGGGAGGGGGGATTCAGCCCCAGCATTTT.

CDR3 DNA sequence: TGTGCCAGCTGCGAGGGTCAGGGCATCTATGGCTACACCTTC. It codes for CASCEGQGIYGYTF. The chain carries TRBV2 and TRBJ1-2; a weak D match, TRBD1 (5 bases). The CDR3 spans 14 residues. V was trimmed by 8 bases and J by 4 bases, leaving 17 bases between them. The germline gives CDR1 SNHLY, CDR2 FYNNEI.